This T cell receptor (beta chain) derives from a study of cytomegalovirus exposure and HLA in healthy donors. A multiplex PCR was run with 60 Vbeta primers and 13 Jbeta primers. Here immunoSEQ multiplex PCR was the method, and the copy in TCRdb shows in-frame clones only, minus some. The table records 95,000 to 150,000 clones, roughly 80% of them present only once. Germline loops: CDR1 KGHSH, CDR2 LQKENI. With V trimmed by 3 bases and J by 5 bases, 5 bases remained unmatched. The CDR3 has 15 residues. The origin of this receptor is a woman aged 40-49 years in good health and CMV-seropositive. The rearrangement links TRBV18 to TRBJ1-4; TRBD1 matches 8 bases. Input material: PBMCs. CDR3 in amino acids: CASSPKGDRNEKLFF. The CDR3 bases are TGTGCCAGCTCACCCAAGGGGGACAGGAATGAAAAACTGTTTTTT.